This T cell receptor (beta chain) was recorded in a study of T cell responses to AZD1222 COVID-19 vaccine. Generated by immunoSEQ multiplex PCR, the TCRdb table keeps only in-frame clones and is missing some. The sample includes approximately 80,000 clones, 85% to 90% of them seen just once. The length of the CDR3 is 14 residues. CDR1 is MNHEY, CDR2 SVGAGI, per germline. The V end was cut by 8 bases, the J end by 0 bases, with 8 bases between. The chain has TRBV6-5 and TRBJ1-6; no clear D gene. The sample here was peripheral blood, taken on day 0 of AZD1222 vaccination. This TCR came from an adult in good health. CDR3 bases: TGTGCCAGCGGATCGAGCTCCTATAATTCACCCCTCCACTTT. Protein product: CASGSSSYNSPLHF.